The entry below describes one T cell receptor beta chain. This clonotype appeared a few times. The antigen it recognizes is unknown. No much larger clonotype is one base removed from it; base qualities were not supplied. Including cysteine and phenylalanine, the CDR3 has 13 amino acids. This entry keeps only the CDR3 DNA: 39 bases, framed from base 1. For CDR1 and CDR2, the germline V gene lists SGHVS and FNYEAQ. Trimming at the junction amounts to 0 bases on V and 3 bases on J, and the germline ends lie 6 bases apart. The study deep-sequenced TCR repertoires of sorted CD4+ and CD8+ blood T cells from severe aplastic anemia patients and healthy subjects. Ficoll-Paque density gradient centrifugation was used to isolate peripheral blood mononuclear cells. CD4+ and CD8+ T cells were sorted by FACS or magnetic beads before DNA extraction. The data were obtained in a study of CD8+CD57+ T cells in acquired aplastic anemia (dated by TCRdb to the late 2010s). Study-wide context: DNA extracted from sorted CD4+ and CD8+ cells had a mean of 3.2 ug, with a range of roughly 0.2 to 30 ug. Mean read counts for healthy donor samples were roughly 10 million for CD4+ cells and some 11 million for CD8+ cells. Findings and caveats that apply to the study as a whole: No significant difference in CD8+ Simpson's diversity was found between patients and healthy controls (P=0.060). Around 27 CD8+ CDR3 sequences were found in both patients and controls but appeared to be highly expressed in patients and within the immunodominant clones of the patients.

TCR beta VDJ combination and CDR3 sequence profiling used genomic DNA as the template. An Illumina HiSeq 2000 was used for TCR repertoire sequencing. The original methods were these. Repertoires were assessed using TRBV/TRBJ rearrangement plots, CDR3 size and DJ length profiles, and Simpson's diversity index. Whichever DNA sequence was most abundant in the deep sequencing data was defined as the immunodominant clone. CDR3 amino acid sequences were screened for sharing across subjects and were compared with published repertoires and the VDJdb database. TCRdb redid the processing of the public reads, applying fastp at Q25 and MiXCR, and retained in-frame beta chains. Duplicate CDR3 protein sequences are folded into a single record with the most common DNA and genes. TCRdb's processing, not the authors', yielded these V and J calls. The sample records under 200,000 distinct CDR3 sequences, 55% to 80% of which are singletons. 45% to 55% of the sample is in the top ten clones.

This receptor chain uses TRBV7-6 and TRBJ2-7, with the D gene too uncertain to name. Sequencing was carried out using sorted CD4+, CD8+, or CD8+CD57+ T cells (not recorded which) from PBMCs. The origin of this receptor is a human donor in good health. This receptor carries the CDR3 CASSLAQNYEQYF. At the DNA level, the sequence is TGTGCCAGCAGCTTAGCACAGAACTACGAGCAGTACTTC. Supplemented by the reference TRBV7-6 and TRBJ2-7 proteins around the CDR3, the complete variable domain is GAGVSQSPRYKVTKRGQDVALRCDPISGHVSLYWYRQALGQGPEFLTYFNYEAQQDKSGLPNDRFSAERPEGSISTLTIQRTEQRDSAMYRCASSLAQNYEQYFGPGTRLTVT.